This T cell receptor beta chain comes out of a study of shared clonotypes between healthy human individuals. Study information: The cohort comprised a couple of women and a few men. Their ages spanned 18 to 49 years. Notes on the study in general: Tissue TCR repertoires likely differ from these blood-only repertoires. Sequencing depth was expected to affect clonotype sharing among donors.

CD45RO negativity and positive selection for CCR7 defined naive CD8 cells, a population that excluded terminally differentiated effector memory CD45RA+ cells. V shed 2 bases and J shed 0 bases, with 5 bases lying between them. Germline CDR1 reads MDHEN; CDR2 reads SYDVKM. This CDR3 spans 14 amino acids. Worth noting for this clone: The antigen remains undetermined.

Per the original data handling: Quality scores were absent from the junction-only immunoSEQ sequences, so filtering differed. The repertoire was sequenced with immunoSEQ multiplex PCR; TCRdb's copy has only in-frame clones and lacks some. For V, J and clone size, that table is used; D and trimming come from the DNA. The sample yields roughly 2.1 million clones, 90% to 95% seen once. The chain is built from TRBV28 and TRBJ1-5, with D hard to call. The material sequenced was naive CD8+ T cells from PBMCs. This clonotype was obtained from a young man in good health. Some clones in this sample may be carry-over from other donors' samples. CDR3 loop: CASSLMHSNQPQHF. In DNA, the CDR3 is TGTGCCAGCAGTTTAATGCATAGCAATCAGCCCCAGCATTTT.